This TCR beta chain was documented in a study of cytomegalovirus exposure and HLA in healthy donors. Across the study: Approximately 81% of around 390 genotyped donors fell in the Caucasian-associated ancestry cluster. Findings and caveats of the study: An ancestry cluster, one associated with Asian ancestry, reportedly showed fewer N-insertions than the approximately 650-donor mean in a later analysis. A few CMV-associated chains were confirmed in vitro to be specific for CMV antigens. Per a later analysis, approximately 16,000 TCR beta sequences showed association with HLA alleles at 0.05 false discovery rate.

Use of 60 Vbeta and 13 Jbeta primers characterized the PCR. The table came from immunoSEQ multiplex PCR; TCRdb's copy has only in-frame clones and leaves some out. The table includes 100,000 to 150,000 clones, over 60% detected once. As concerns this clone: Its antigen is as yet unknown.

What was sequenced was PBMCs. The TCR originated in a woman between 40 and 50 years old in good health and CMV-seropositive.

CDR3 sequence (DNA): TGCGCCAGCAGCCAAGGGCAGGCCTTCTCTGGAAACACCATATATTTT. This sequence encodes CASSQGQAFSGNTIYF. The gene calls are TRBV4-1 and TRBJ1-3; D remains unclear. V dropped 1 base and J dropped 0 bases, with 10 bases sitting between them. This CDR3 comprises 16 residues. Germline V gives CDR1 MGHRA, CDR2 YSYEKL.